This is a list of T cell receptor beta chains from one sample in a study of T cell changes during pregnancy in multiple sclerosis. Data came from immunoSEQ multiplex PCR; TCRdb stores just in-frame clones and leaves some out. Here the sample spans about 40,000 clones, about 94% being singletons. The sample consisted of peripheral blood, taken in the third trimester of pregnancy. Every receptor here comes from a female donor with multiple sclerosis, enrolled in a pregnancy study. Each CDR3 is given with its conserved first and last residue. A D gene is named only where the DNA matches it firmly. Clone size appears in some rows only: once, few, many, or a class for an expanded clone.

V gene	D gene	clone size	J gene	CDR3 protein	CDR3 DNA
TRBV5-1	TRBD2	.	TRBJ2-1	CASSELAGSYNEQFF	TGCGCCAGCAGCGAACTAGCGGGGTCCTACAATGAGCAGTTCTTC
TRBV6-5	.	.	TRBJ2-1	CASRLSLGGEQFF	TGTGCCAGCAGGCTATCCTTGGGAGGTGAGCAGTTCTTC
TRBV5-6	TRBD1	.	TRBJ2-7	CASSAGTGAYEQYF	TGTGCCAGCAGCGCCGGGACAGGGGCTTACGAGCAGTACTTC
TRBV6-1	TRBD1	.	TRBJ2-1	CASMGQGAYNEQFF	TGTGCCAGCATGGGACAGGGGGCTTACAATGAGCAGTTCTTC
TRBV28	TRBD1	.	TRBJ2-7	CASSFMTGGLYEQYF	TGTGCCAGCAGTTTCATGACAGGGGGTCTCTACGAGCAGTACTTC
TRBV29-1	TRBD1	.	TRBJ2-7	CSVETRDSYEQYF	TGCAGCGTTGAAACCCGGGACAGCTACGAGCAGTACTTC
TRBV27	TRBD1	.	TRBJ2-2	CASSTGTGVSGELFF	TGTGCCAGCAGTACCGGGACAGGGGTATCCGGGGAGCTGTTTTTT
TRBV4-2	TRBD2	.	TRBJ2-7	CASSPSGGSSYEQYF	TGTGCCAGCAGCCCTTCCGGCGGGAGCTCCTACGAGCAGTACTTC
TRBV7-3	TRBD2	.	TRBJ2-3	CASSEGLAGSADTQYF	TGTGCCAGCAGCGAGGGACTAGCGGGGTCGGCAGATACGCAGTATTTT
TRBV7-2	.	.	TRBJ2-7	CASSLASSYEQYF	TGTGCCAGCAGCCTAGCCAGCTCCTACGAGCAGTACTTC
TRBV11-2	.	.	TRBJ1-4	CASSFGRGGKNEKLFF	TGTGCCAGCAGCTTCGGCCGGGGTGGAAAAAATGAAAAACTGTTTTTT
TRBV15	TRBD2	.	TRBJ2-7	CATSRPGLGDYEQYF	TGTGCCACCAGCAGACCTGGACTAGGAGATTACGAGCAGTACTTC
TRBV6-5	.	.	TRBJ2-5	CASRPFQGSETQYF	TGTGCCAGCAGACCCTTCCAAGGGAGTGAGACCCAGTACTTC
TRBV7-8	TRBD2	once	TRBJ2-7	CATFSGSSEQYF	TGTGCCACCTTTAGCGGGAGCTCCGAGCAGTACTTC
TRBV2	.	.	TRBJ1-4	CASGEAQTTIYKLFF	TGTGCCAGCGGAGAGGCCCAGACTACTATCTATAAACTGTTTTTT
TRBV4-2	.	few	TRBJ2-1	CASSQNEGEGWFYNEQFF	TGTGCCAGCAGCCAGAATGAGGGGGAGGGGTGGTTCTACAATGAGCAGTTCTTC
TRBV10-2	TRBD2	.	TRBJ2-7	CASSLTSGGAGGYEQYF	TGCGCCAGCAGTCTGACTAGCGGGGGGGCTGGGGGATACGAGCAGTACTTC
TRBV2	TRBD1	.	TRBJ2-6	CASRRQSSGQGVGANVLTF	TGTGCCAGCAGGAGACAGAGTTCCGGACAGGGGGTTGGGGCCAACGTCCTGACTTTC
TRBV28	.	.	TRBJ2-7	CASSGIALGRDYEQYF	TGTGCCAGCAGTGGCATCGCCCTCGGCAGGGACTACGAGCAGTACTTC
TRBV4-1	TRBD1	.	TRBJ1-1	CASDRGEGTEAFF	TGCGCCAGTGACAGGGGCGAGGGCACTGAAGCTTTCTTT
TRBV6-1	TRBD1	.	TRBJ2-7	CASNKGQDVGEQYF	TGTGCCAGCAACAAAGGACAGGATGTCGGGGAGCAGTACTTC
TRBV15	TRBD2	.	TRBJ2-7	CATSTKYTRRGAYEQYF	TGTGCCACCAGCACCAAGTACACACGGCGGGGGGCATACGAGCAGTACTTC
TRBV20-1	.	.	TRBJ1-2	CSAPILNGYTF	TGCAGTGCTCCTATACTTAATGGCTACACCTTC
TRBV27	TRBD1	.	TRBJ1-5	CASREISGGRNQPQHF	TGTGCCAGCAGGGAAATCTCAGGGGGACGCAATCAGCCCCAGCATTTT
TRBV9	TRBD1	once	TRBJ2-5	CASSVVGTVQETQYF	TGTGCCAGCAGCGTAGTGGGGACAGTCCAAGAGACCCAGTACTTC
TRBV4-1	.	.	TRBJ1-3	CASSPGFRGNTIYF	TGCGCCAGCAGCCCAGGGTTCCGAGGAAACACCATATATTTT
TRBV29-1	.	.	TRBJ2-1	CSAKDRRRYNEQFF	TGCAGCGCAAAAGACAGGAGACGCTACAATGAGCAGTTCTTC
TRBV27	.	.	TRBJ2-2	CASSTIGQINTGELFF	TGTGCCAGCAGTACCATTGGACAGATCAACACCGGGGAGCTGTTTTTT
TRBV19	TRBD1	.	TRBJ1-1	CASTTGTGGGMNTEAFF	TGTGCCAGTACCACCGGGACAGGGGGGGGTATGAACACTGAAGCTTTCTTT
TRBV6-5	TRBD2	.	TRBJ2-3	CASRAGLWTDTQYF	TGTGCCAGCCGAGCGGGATTGTGGACAGATACGCAGTATTTT
TRBV19	.	.	TRBJ1-5	CASSILALDRRNQPQHF	TGTGCCAGTAGTATCCTAGCACTCGATAGAAGAAATCAGCCCCAGCATTTT
TRBV2	TRBD1	.	TRBJ2-7	CASTKTGNYEQYF	TGTGCCAGCACGAAGACAGGGAACTACGAGCAGTACTTC
TRBV19	.	once	TRBJ2-3	CASSMPGTDTQYF	TGTGCCAGTAGTATGCCCGGTACAGATACGCAGTATTTT
TRBV7-3	.	once	TRBJ1-2	CASSLSGSGSGYTF	TGTGCCAGCAGCTTAAGTGGCTCCGGGAGTGGCTACACCTTC
TRBV7-9	TRBD2	once	TRBJ2-3	CASSTTSGGVSDTQYF	TGTGCCAGCAGCACGACTAGCGGGGGGGTATCAGATACGCAGTATTTT
TRBV11-2	.	.	TRBJ1-3	CASSRDTFSGNTIYF	TGTGCCAGCAGCAGGGACACTTTCTCTGGAAACACCATATATTTT
TRBV5-1	TRBD2	.	TRBJ2-5	CASSLGLAGGGETQYF	TGCGCCAGCAGCTTGGGACTAGCGGGAGGAGGTGAGACCCAGTACTTC
TRBV9	.	.	TRBJ1-3	CASSVTAGAYSSGNTIYF	TGTGCCAGCAGCGTAACGGCAGGGGCTTATAGCTCTGGAAACACCATATATTTT
TRBV5-1	.	.	TRBJ2-6	CASSSSSGANVLTF	TGCGCCAGCAGTTCATCCTCTGGGGCCAACGTCCTGACTTTC
TRBV6-5	TRBD2	once	TRBJ2-1	CASRGSTSGYNEQFF	TGTGCCAGCAGGGGTTCCACTAGCGGATACAATGAGCAGTTCTTC
TRBV19	.	.	TRBJ1-5	CASSILRQTPQHF	TGTGCCAGTAGTATACTACGACAGACGCCCCAGCATTTT
TRBV7-2	TRBD1	.	TRBJ2-7	CASSPTGTVSYEQYF	TGTGCCAGCAGCCCCACCGGGACAGTTTCCTACGAGCAGTACTTC
TRBV7-9	.	.	TRBJ1-2	CASSPNPGDGYTF	TGTGCCAGCAGCCCGAACCCGGGGGATGGCTACACCTTC
TRBV29-1	TRBD1	.	TRBJ2-7	CSAGTGGVPYEQYF	TGCAGCGCCGGGACAGGGGGTGTGCCCTACGAGCAGTACTTC
TRBV6-5	.	.	TRBJ1-1	CASSPRGGTEAFF	TGTGCCAGCAGTCCCCGGGGAGGCACTGAAGCTTTCTTT
TRBV6-5	.	few	TRBJ1-3	CASSFRELGYTIYF	TGTGCCAGCAGTTTCCGGGAGCTCGGATACACCATATATTTT
TRBV15	TRBD2	.	TRBJ2-1	CATSRVGTSGRANEQFF	TGTGCCACCAGCAGAGTCGGGACTAGCGGGAGGGCCAATGAGCAGTTCTTC
TRBV7-9	TRBD2	.	TRBJ2-7	CASSSEREERSYEQYF	TGTGCCAGCAGCTCCGAGCGGGAGGAACGATCCTACGAGCAGTACTTC
TRBV27	.	.	TRBJ1-2	CASSLSSNYGYTF	TGTGCCAGCAGTTTATCGTCGAACTATGGCTACACCTTC
TRBV6-1	TRBD2	.	TRBJ2-7	CASSERTSGGYEQYF	TGTGCCAGCAGTGAAAGGACTAGCGGGGGGTACGAGCAGTACTTC
TRBV9	.	.	TRBJ1-4	CASSRTDGEKLFF	TGTGCCAGCAGCCGGACAGACGGTGAAAAACTGTTTTTT
TRBV19	TRBD1	.	TRBJ1-1	CASSKGQGYSEAFF	TGTGCCAGTAGTAAGGGACAGGGGTACTCTGAAGCTTTCTTT
TRBV2	TRBD2	once	TRBJ2-7	CASSGGQGHSGTSGRYLPYEQYF	TGTGCCAGCAGTGGGGGACAAGGTCACTCCGGGACTAGCGGGAGGTACTTACCCTACGAGCAGTACTTC
TRBV5-4	.	.	TRBJ2-3	CASSSWGVSGLADTQYF	TGTGCCAGCAGCTCCTGGGGGGTTTCAGGGTTAGCAGATACGCAGTATTTT
TRBV5-1	TRBD1	.	TRBJ1-2	CASSPLLGQGRGGYTF	TGCGCCAGCAGCCCTCTCCTCGGACAGGGCAGAGGTGGCTACACCTTC